These 19 T cell receptor beta chains share one sample of origin, sequenced in a study of T-cell reconstitution after alpha-beta-depleted transplantation in children. Construction of the TCRbeta library involved unique molecular identifiers. TCRdb reanalysed the PCR reads using MiXCR and keeps one entry per CDR3 protein. Among tens of thousands of distinct CDR3 sequences listed, 15% to 20% were seen once. The material sequenced was PBMCs, mostly from graft donor cells, taken 360 days after TCRalphabeta/CD19-depleted stem cell transplant. Receptors originate from a male patient aged 2 to 10 who had a stem cell transplant for acute lymphoblastic leukemia, so the T cells may come from the graft donor.

The table lists this clonotype with a few counts. The V gene is TRBV29-1, the J gene TRBJ1-2; D perhaps matches TRBD1 (6 bases). The V end was cut by 5 bases, the J end by 8 bases, with 12 bases between. This CDR3 spans 11 amino acids. Germline CDR1 and CDR2: SQVTM and ANQGSEA. CDR3 sequence: CSVPRGYGYTF. The CDR3, as DNA: TGCAGCGTTCCCAGGGGATACGGCTACACCTTC.

This rearrangement joins TRBV25-1 to TRBJ1-1, with D possibly TRBD1 on 6 matching bases. This CDR3 contains 16 residues. Trimming shortened V by 1 base and J by 5 bases, and 17 bases separated the two germline ends. Germline CDR1 reads MGHDK; CDR2 reads SYGVNS. Here the CDR3 reads CASSESLGGGRTEAFF. DNA for the CDR3: TGTGCCAGCAGTGAATCCTTGGGGGGCGGAAGGACTGAAGCTTTCTTT. The full variable domain, with the rest looked up from reference TRBV25-1 and TRBJ1-1, is EADIYQTPRYLVIGTGKKITLECSQTMGHDKMYWYQQDPGMELHLIHYSYGVNSTEKGDLSSESTVSRIRTEHFPLTLESARPSHTSQYLCASSESLGGGRTEAFFGQGTRLTVV.

This chain uses TRBV20-1 with TRBJ2-1; 10 nucleotides agree with TRBD2. J gave up 7 bases and V 3 bases, and 6 bases lay outside the gene matches. CDR3 length: 14 residues. Germline values: CDR1 DFQATT, CDR2 SNEGSKA (reference sequence). CDR3 sequence reads: CSASKREGANEQFF. The CDR3 DNA reads TGCAGTGCTAGTAAGCGGGAGGGGGCGAATGAGCAGTTCTTC.

There are a few counts of this clonotype. The chain carries TRBV7-9 and TRBJ2-1, with 9 bases lining up with TRBD1. Trimming removed 9 bases from V and 3 bases from J; junction bases left unmatched: 9. The CDR3 has 15 amino acids. From germline, CDR1 is SEHNR and CDR2 FQNEAQ (reference sequence). The CDR3 loop reads CASYFPGQGYNEQFF. In DNA form, the CDR3 reads TGTGCCAGTTATTTTCCGGGACAGGGCTACAATGAGCAGTTCTTC.

This clonotype was seen more than once but under ten times. This chain uses TRBV29-1 with TRBJ2-3; D is perhaps TRBD1 (6 bases). From germline, CDR1 is SQVTM and CDR2 ANQGSEA. There are 14 residues in the CDR3. With 4 bases removed from V and 5 bases from J, the gap between germline ends came to 16 bases. The CDR3 region is CSVVRGWRRDTQYF. CDR3 DNA: TGCAGCGTTGTCAGGGGCTGGAGGAGAGATACGCAGTATTTT.

This clonotype showed up many times. This rearrangement joins TRBV5-1 to TRBJ2-7; D not certain. The CDR3 length is 13 residues. V was shortened by 4 bases and J by 6 bases, with 14 bases between the two germline ends. The V gene's germline CDR1 is SGHRS and CDR2 YFSETQ. The CDR3: CASSITSTPEQYF. CDR3 nucleotides: TGCGCCAGCAGCATCACCAGTACCCCCGAGCAGTACTTC.

This clonotype has just a few counts. As DNA, the CDR3 is TGTGCCAGCAGTTACTTAGGGGGGACTGAAGCTTTCTTT. As protein: CASSYLGGTEAFF. The chain carries TRBV27 and TRBJ1-1; possibly TRBD1 for D (6 bases). CDR1 MNHEY and CDR2 SMNVEV come from the germline V gene (reference sequence). The CDR3 contains 13 residues. Trimming shortened V by 4 bases and J by 5 bases, and 11 bases separated the two germline ends.

This chain links TRBV24-1 with TRBJ2-1, with D unclear. Germline V CDR1 and CDR2: KGHDR, SFDVKD. The CDR3 runs to 14 residues. The V end lost 0 bases, the J end lost 12 bases, and 14 bases lay between the germline ends. The CDR3 DNA sequence: TGTGCCACCAGTGATTTGACCCATCTCCTCGGGCAGTTCTTC. Residues: CATSDLTHLLGQFF.

This clonotype has ten or more counts. The rearrangement joins TRBV2 to TRBJ1-2; tentatively, D is TRBD1 (5 bases). This CDR3 is built from 16 residues. Germline-derived CDR1 and CDR2 are SNHLY and FYNNEI. Trimming shortened V by 3 bases and J by 4 bases, and 18 bases separated the two germline ends. The CDR3 loop is CASSDPRRGDLYGYTF. The DNA for the CDR3 is TGTGCCAGCAGTGACCCAAGACGGGGCGACCTCTATGGCTACACCTTC.

The CDR3, as DNA: TGTGCCAGCAGCTATGGACAGCATCAGCCCCAGCATTTT. Protein sequence: CASSYGQHQPQHF. This sequence joins TRBV7-9 and TRBJ1-5; a weak D match, TRBD1 (6 bases). Germline lookup yields CDR1 SEHNR and CDR2 FQNEAQ (reference sequence). Trimming pared 4 bases from V and 5 bases from J, leaving 9 bases between. The length of the CDR3 is 13 residues.

The chain carries TRBV3-1 and TRBJ2-7; 8 bases line up with TRBD2. The CDR3 has 18 amino acids. V trimming: 1 base; J trimming: 3 bases; junction bases outside the gene matches: 14. Germline V gene sequence: CDR1 LGHDT, CDR2 YNNKEL (reference sequence). CDR3 DNA sequence: TGTGCCAGCAGCCAAGCCCCGGACTTGGGACTAGTCGACTACGAGCAGTACTTC. Translating it yields CASSQAPDLGLVDYEQYF.

The chain recombines TRBV18 with TRBJ1-2; 7 positions match TRBD1. This CDR3 region has 13 residues. In germline, CDR1 is KGHSH, CDR2 LQKENI. After removal of 2 bases from V and 6 bases from J, the junction contained 3 bases not matched to a gene. CDR3: CASSPIQGNGYTF. The CDR3 DNA reads TGTGCCAGCTCACCAATACAGGGGAATGGCTACACCTTC.

Comments on this clonotype: This may arise from a read error, as a much more abundant clone is one base away. The rearrangement uses TRBV7-2 and TRBJ2-1, with D possibly being TRBD1 (5 bases). Germline-derived CDR1 and CDR2 are SGHTA and FQGNSA. V was pared by 2 bases and J by 2 bases, with 10 bases between. The CDR3 is 15 amino acids. The CDR3 reads CASSLLQVAYNEQFF. The CDR3 nucleotides are TGTGCCAGCAGCTTATTACAGGTTGCCTACAATGAGCAGTTCTTC.

The rearrangement joins TRBV12-3 or TRBV12-4 to TRBJ2-5; tentative D call: TRBD2 (6 bases). V was clipped by 6 bases and J by 7 bases, with 18 bases between them. This CDR3 comprises 14 residues. CDR3 region: CASSPTSAGLTQYF. The CDR3 DNA reads TGTGCCAGCAGCCCGACTAGTGCAGGTTTGACCCAGTACTTC.

In this sample, this clonotype turned up a few times. The V gene is TRBV12-3 or TRBV12-4, the J gene TRBJ1-2; D not certain. CDR3 size: 12 residues. The V end lost 3 bases, the J end lost 4 bases, and 6 bases lay between the germline ends. In DNA form, the CDR3 reads TGTGCCAGCAGTTTGATGGTCTATGGCTACACCTTC. The encoded protein is CASSLMVYGYTF.

The CDR3 region is CASSGSRSSGNTIYF. CDR3 sequence (DNA): TGTGCCAGCAGCGGCAGCAGAAGCTCTGGAAACACCATATATTTT. The rearrangement links TRBV7-9 to TRBJ1-3; unclear D gene. The CDR3 extends over 15 amino acids. Trimming pared 5 bases from V and 0 bases from J, leaving 11 bases between. The V gene's germline CDR1 is SEHNR and CDR2 FQNEAQ (reference sequence).

The chain is built from TRBV29-1 and TRBJ2-1, with no clear D. This CDR3 contains 10 residues. V gave up 1 base and J gave up 8 bases, with 3 bases separating them. In germline, CDR1 is SQVTM, CDR2 ANQGSEA. The chain's CDR3 is CSVEGDEQFF. The DNA of the CDR3 is TGCAGCGTTGAAGGCGATGAGCAGTTCTTC.

This clonotype was counted only a few times. The genes are TRBV5-1 and TRBJ2-1; no definite D call. Germline V gene data show CDR1 as SGHRS and CDR2 as YFSETQ. V was pared by 5 bases and J by 0 bases, with 12 bases between. The CDR3 is 15 residues long. The CDR3 here is CASRAQESSYNEQFF. CDR3 DNA: TGCGCCAGCAGAGCTCAGGAGAGCTCCTACAATGAGCAGTTCTTC. Drawing the rest from reference TRBV5-1 and TRBJ2-1, the complete variable domain is KAGVTQTPRYLIKTRGQQVTLSCSPISGHRSVSWYQQTPGQGLQFLFEYFSETQRNKGNFPGRFSGRQFSNSRSEMNVSTLELGDSALYLCASRAQESSYNEQFFGPGTRLTVL.

The chain couples TRBV6-5 to TRBJ2-4, with unresolved D. Germline CDR1 is MNHEY and CDR2 is SVGAGI. The CDR3 consists of 18 residues. The ends were cut back, 0 bases at V and 0 bases at J, with 15 bases in the middle. The CDR3: CASSYSRVPITAKNIQYF. CDR3 nucleotides: TGTGCCAGCAGTTACTCGAGAGTACCCATTACAGCCAAAAACATTCAGTACTTC.